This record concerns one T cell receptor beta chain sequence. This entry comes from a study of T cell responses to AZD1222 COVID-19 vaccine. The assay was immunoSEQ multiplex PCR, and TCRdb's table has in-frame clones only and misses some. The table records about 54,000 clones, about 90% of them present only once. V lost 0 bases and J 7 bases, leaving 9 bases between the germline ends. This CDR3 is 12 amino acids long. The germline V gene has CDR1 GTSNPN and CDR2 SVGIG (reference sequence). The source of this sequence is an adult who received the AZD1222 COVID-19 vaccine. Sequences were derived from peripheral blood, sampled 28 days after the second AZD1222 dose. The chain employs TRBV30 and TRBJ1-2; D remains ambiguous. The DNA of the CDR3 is TGTGCCTGGAGTGTACGAGGTTTTGGCTACACCTTC. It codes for CAWSVRGFGYTF.